The clone carrying this T cell receptor beta chain was seen a handful of times. The antigen is not known. This record comes from a study of T cell responses to AZD1222 COVID-19 vaccine. Study overall: Pooled in the analysis were second doses at about 4 or about 12 weeks.

Generated by immunoSEQ multiplex PCR, the TCRdb table keeps only in-frame clones and is missing some. Among 80,000 to 90,000 clones listed, roughly 89% were seen once. Study conclusions and caveats: Most donors were white British and more were female, and clonal diversity was possibly underestimated. Receipt of two AZD1222 doses was followed by a rise in Spike-specific TCR breadth and depth. Repertoire sampling was restricted to post-peak T cell response timepoints.

Sequencing used peripheral blood, obtained on day 0 of AZD1222 vaccination. The receptor comes from an adult in good health.

The CDR3, as DNA: TGTGCCAGCAGCTTGGTCCGGTACGAGCAGTACTTC. This sequence encodes CASSLVRYEQYF. V and J are TRBV5-8 and TRBJ2-7; D is unclear. With 0 bases removed from V and 4 bases from J, the gap between germline ends came to 5 bases. The CDR3 totals 12 residues. In germline, CDR1 is SGHTS, CDR2 YDEGEE. The full variable domain, in which reference TRBV5-8 and TRBJ2-7 provide the parts outside the CDR3, is EAGVTQSPTHLIKTRGQQATLRCSPISGHTSVYWYQQALGLGLQFLLWYDEGEERNRGNFPPRFSGRQFPNYSSELNVNALELEDSALYLCASSLVRYEQYFGPGTRLTVT.